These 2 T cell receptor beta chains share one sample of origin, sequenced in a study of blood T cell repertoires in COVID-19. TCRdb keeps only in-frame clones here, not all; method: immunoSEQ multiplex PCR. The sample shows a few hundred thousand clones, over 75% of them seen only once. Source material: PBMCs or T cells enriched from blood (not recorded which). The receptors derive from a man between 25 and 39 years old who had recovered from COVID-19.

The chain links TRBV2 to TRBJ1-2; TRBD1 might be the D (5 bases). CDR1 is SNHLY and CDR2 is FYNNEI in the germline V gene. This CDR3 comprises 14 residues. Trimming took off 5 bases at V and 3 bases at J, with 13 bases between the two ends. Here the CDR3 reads CASSLTGGDYGYTF. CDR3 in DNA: TGTGCCAGCAGTTTGACGGGGGGTGACTATGGCTACACCTTC.

CDR3 sequence (DNA): TGTGCCAGCAGCGCGGGCTTTGGTACGCAGTATTTT. This gives the protein CASSAGFGTQYF. The chain couples TRBV6-2 or TRBV6-3 to TRBJ2-3; the D gene is possibly TRBD2 (5 bases). V lost 6 bases to trimming and J lost 8 bases, with 12 bases between them. Germline assignment: CDR1 MNHEY and CDR2 SVGEGT. The CDR3 runs 12 residues.